The rows below give T cell receptor beta chains drawn from one sample of a study of blood T cell repertoires in COVID-19. TCRdb keeps only in-frame clones here, not all; method: immunoSEQ multiplex PCR. Of about 480,000 clones listed, roughly 89% are singletons. Sample: peripheral blood. The receptors originated from a man younger than 35 with COVID-19, enrolled during active disease. Both conserved end residues are part of each CDR3. A D gene is named only where the DNA matches it firmly. Clone size is shown for a subset of rows, as once, few, many or a class of expanded clone.

D	V	size	J	CDR3	DNA
TRBD2	TRBV19	.	TRBJ2-5	CASWAGVAQETQYF	TGTGCCAGTTGGGCGGGGGTAGCTCAAGAGACCCAGTACTTC
TRBD1	TRBV7-6	.	TRBJ1-2	CASSQGQGTYYGYTF	TGTGCCAGCAGCCAAGGACAGGGAACGTACTATGGCTACACCTTC
TRBD2	TRBV2	.	TRBJ2-5	CASSSWGLAGQETQYF	TGTGCCAGCAGCTCTTGGGGACTAGCGGGCCAAGAGACCCAGTACTTC
.	TRBV6-5	.	TRBJ2-2	CASSSRESGELFF	TGTGCCAGCAGTTCCCGCGAGAGCGGGGAGCTGTTTTTT
TRBD2	TRBV27	.	TRBJ2-7	CASRPLSGISYEQYF	TGTGCCAGCAGACCTCTTAGCGGGATCTCCTACGAGCAGTACTTC
TRBD2	TRBV12-5	.	TRBJ2-2	CASGSRTSGSGELFF	TGTGCTAGTGGTTCCCGGACTAGCGGGAGTGGGGAGCTGTTTTTT
TRBD1	TRBV10-3	once	TRBJ2-5	CATGRDRETAETQYF	TGTGCCACCGGGCGGGACAGGGAGACGGCAGAGACCCAGTACTTC
.	TRBV28	.	TRBJ2-1	CASSPLIPAYNEQFF	TGTGCCAGCAGCCCGTTAATCCCCGCGTACAATGAGCAGTTCTTC
.	TRBV23-1	once	TRBJ1-2	CASSHVDSVNGYTF	TGCGCCAGCAGTCACGTCGACAGCGTGAATGGCTACACCTTC
.	TRBV19	.	TRBJ1-3	CASSLGMRASGNTIYF	TGTGCCAGTAGTCTGGGGATGAGGGCCTCTGGAAACACCATATATTTT
TRBD2	TRBV6-5	.	TRBJ2-7	CASSYRGGSSYEQYF	TGTGCCAGCAGTTACCGGGGGGGGAGCTCCTACGAGCAGTACTTC
.	TRBV30	once	TRBJ1-6	CAWSRQGFWKSPLHF	TGTGCCTGGAGTCGTCAGGGGTTCTGGAAGTCACCCCTCCACTTT
.	TRBV20-1	.	TRBJ2-5	CSASPRGETQYF	TGCAGTGCTAGTCCCCGAGGAGAGACCCAGTACTTC
TRBD2	TRBV19	.	TRBJ2-1	CASSPTPGLADEQFF	TGTGCCAGTAGCCCAACTCCGGGACTAGCGGATGAGCAGTTCTTC
TRBD2	TRBV28	.	TRBJ2-3	CASSFLSGGEDTQYF	TGTGCCAGCAGTTTCCTTAGCGGGGGAGAAGATACGCAGTATTTT
.	TRBV6-1	.	TRBJ1-1	CASSEGTLNTEAFF	TGTGCCAGCAGTGAAGGGACACTGAACACTGAAGCTTTCTTT
.	TRBV19	.	TRBJ2-7	CASSISVSGVGEQYF	TGTGCCAGTAGTATTTCTGTATCGGGGGTAGGAGAGCAGTACTTC
.	TRBV4-1	.	TRBJ2-7	CASSRESLQGYEQYF	TGCGCCAGCAGCCGAGAAAGTTTACAGGGCTACGAGCAGTACTTC
TRBD2	TRBV6-5	.	TRBJ2-1	CASEGLAGYNEQFF	TGTGCCAGTGAGGGGCTAGCGGGATACAATGAGCAGTTCTTC
TRBD2	TRBV5-1	.	TRBJ2-7	CASSGGKSGSRYEQYF	TGCGCCAGCAGCGGGGGGAAGAGCGGGAGTCGATACGAGCAGTACTTC
TRBD2	TRBV5-1	.	TRBJ2-3	CASSPPSAGGGTDTQYF	TGCGCCAGCAGCCCCCCCTCGGCGGGAGGTGGCACAGATACGCAGTATTTT
TRBD2	TRBV7-9	.	TRBJ2-3	CASSSRLAGRVSTDTQYF	TGTGCCAGCAGCTCCCGACTAGCGGGGAGGGTGAGCACAGATACGCAGTATTTT
TRBD1	TRBV7-9	.	TRBJ2-7	CASSLESGGGEQYF	TGTGCCAGCAGCTTAGAATCAGGGGGTGGCGAGCAGTACTTC
TRBD1	TRBV6-6	.	TRBJ2-7	CASSSQDRAGSYEQYF	TGTGCCAGCAGTTCCCAGGACAGGGCGGGGAGCTACGAGCAGTACTTC
.	TRBV5-8	.	TRBJ2-1	CASSLGKGGNNEQFF	TGTGCCAGCAGCTTAGGTAAGGGAGGAAACAATGAGCAGTTCTTC
.	TRBV9	.	TRBJ2-7	CASSVDGTSSYEQYF	TGTGCCAGCAGCGTAGATGGGACAAGCTCCTACGAGCAGTACTTC
.	TRBV11-2	.	TRBJ2-2	CASTRRQTGELFF	TGTGCCAGCACCCGTCGACAGACCGGGGAGCTGTTTTTT
.	TRBV30	.	TRBJ2-1	CAWSVSGEQFF	TGTGCCTGGAGTGTATCGGGTGAGCAGTTCTTC
TRBD2	TRBV12-5	.	TRBJ2-5	CASGILAGGPGTQYF	TGTGCTAGTGGAATCCTAGCGGGAGGCCCAGGGACCCAGTACTTC
.	TRBV11-2	.	TRBJ2-5	CASSERALPTETQYF	TGTGCCAGCAGCGAGCGGGCCTTACCTACAGAGACCCAGTACTTC
.	TRBV2	.	TRBJ1-4	CASKSGVSNEKLFF	TGTGCCAGCAAAAGTGGAGTGTCTAATGAAAAACTGTTTTTT
.	TRBV2	.	TRBJ2-1	CASSYFDEQFF	TGTGCCAGCAGTTATTTTGATGAGCAGTTCTTC